This entry lists 7 T cell receptor beta chains sequenced from one sample in a study of cytomegalovirus exposure and HLA in healthy donors. Primers for the PCR totalled 60 Vbeta and 13 Jbeta. Repertoires were generated with immunoSEQ multiplex PCR, while TCRdb's copy carries only in-frame clones and drops some. Of fewer than 150,000 clones in the sample, around 78% were seen once. Specimen: PBMCs. The receptors derive from a woman between 40 and 55 years old in good health and CMV-seropositive.

This clone occurred once. The chain links TRBV27 to TRBJ2-7, with 10 bases identical to TRBD1. CDR1 MNHEY and CDR2 SMNVEV come from the germline V gene (reference sequence). The CDR3 consists of 14 residues. V lost 6 bases, J lost 4 bases, and 6 bases stayed unmatched. The chain's CDR3 is CASRQTGGSYEQYF. The CDR3 bases are TGTGCCAGCAGGCAGACAGGGGGCTCTTACGAGCAGTACTTC.

The V gene is TRBV6-1, the J gene TRBJ2-7; D unclear. Trimming stripped 4 bases from V and 3 bases from J, with 7 bases between. The CDR3 has 12 residues. Germline assignment: CDR1 MNHNS and CDR2 SASEGT. In DNA form, the CDR3 reads TGTGCCAGCAGTGTTTATTACTACGAGCAGTACTTC. This codes for CASSVYYYEQYF.

The V gene is TRBV11-2, the J gene TRBJ2-7; 9 bases map to TRBD1. Germline loops: CDR1 SGHAT, CDR2 FQNNGV. This CDR3 contains 15 residues. Losses at the gene ends were 7 bases for V and 4 bases for J; bases not matched to a gene: 11. Here the CDR3 DNA reads TGTGCCAGCACTTGGGAGGGACAGGGCTCGTACGAGCAGTACTTC. This sequence encodes CASTWEGQGSYEQYF.

The CDR3 DNA reads TGTGCCAGTAGTCCCCGGGACTCTTCCTACGAGCAGTACTTC. It translates to CASSPRDSSYEQYF. J is TRBJ2-7 and V is TRBV19; weak D call: TRBD2 (6 bases). From germline, CDR1 is LNHDA and CDR2 SQIVND (reference sequence). Trimming shortened V by 5 bases and J by 1 base, and 12 bases separated the two germline ends. The CDR3 length is 14 residues.

The chain has TRBV5-1 and TRBJ2-1; D not resolved. Trimming took 0 bases from V and 0 from J, leaving 7 bases between them. The CDR3 is 15 amino acids. From germline, CDR1 is SGHRS and CDR2 YFSETQ. This CDR3 reads CASSLGPVSYNEQFF. DNA for the CDR3: TGCGCCAGCAGCTTGGGGCCCGTCTCCTACAATGAGCAGTTCTTC.

Written as DNA, the CDR3 is TGTGCCAGCAGCTTAGGGGGCCAGGGTTACGAGACCCAGTACTTC. Encoded protein: CASSLGGQGYETQYF. This chain joins TRBV11-2 and TRBJ2-5, with D tentatively TRBD1 (5 bases). Between the trimmed V and J ends, which lost 1 base and 5 bases, there was a span of 14 bases. The CDR3 is 15 amino acids. Germline CDR1 SGHAT, CDR2 FQNNGV.

This chain connects TRBV7-6 to TRBJ2-2; TRBD1 matches 7 bases. With V trimmed by 4 bases and J by 2 bases, 10 bases remained unmatched. The germline V gene encodes CDR1 SGHVS and CDR2 FNYEAQ. The CDR3 is made up of 17 amino acids. CDR3 DNA sequence: TGTGCCAGCAGCTCCCGTCCGGGACAGCAAAACACCGGGGAGCTGTTTTTT. Its translation: CASSSRPGQQNTGELFF.